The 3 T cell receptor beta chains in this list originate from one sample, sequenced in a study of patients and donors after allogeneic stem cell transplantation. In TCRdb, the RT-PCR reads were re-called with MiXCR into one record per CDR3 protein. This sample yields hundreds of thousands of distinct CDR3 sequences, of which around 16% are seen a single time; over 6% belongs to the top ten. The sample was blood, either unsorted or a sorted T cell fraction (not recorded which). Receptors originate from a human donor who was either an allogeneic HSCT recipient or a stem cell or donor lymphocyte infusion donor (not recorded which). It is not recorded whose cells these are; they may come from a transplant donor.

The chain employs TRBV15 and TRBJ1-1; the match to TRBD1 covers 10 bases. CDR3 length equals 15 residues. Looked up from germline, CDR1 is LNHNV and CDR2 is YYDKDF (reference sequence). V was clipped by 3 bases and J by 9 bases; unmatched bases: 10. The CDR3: CATSRTGGAGSQAFF. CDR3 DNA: TGTGCCACCAGCAGGACAGGGGGCGCGGGGTCCCAAGCTTTCTTT.

Here the CDR3 DNA reads TGTGCCAGTAGTTTTGGGACCGAGATGAACACTGAAGCTTTCTTT. Translation gives CASSFGTEMNTEAFF. The V call is TRBV19, the J call TRBJ1-1, with a weak D call TRBD1 (5 bases). V lost 5 bases and J lost 0, with 13 bases in between. The CDR3 sequence is 15 residues long. Germline assignment: CDR1 LNHDA and CDR2 SQIVND (reference sequence).

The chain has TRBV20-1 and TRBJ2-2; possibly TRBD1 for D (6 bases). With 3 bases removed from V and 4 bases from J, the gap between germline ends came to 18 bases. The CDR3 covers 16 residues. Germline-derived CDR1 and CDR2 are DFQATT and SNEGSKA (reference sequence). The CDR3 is CSASRDLRGFTGELFF. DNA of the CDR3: TGCAGTGCTAGCCGAGACCTAAGGGGGTTCACCGGGGAGCTGTTTTTT.